This T cell receptor (beta chain) was sequenced during a study of CD8 T cells in ankylosing spondylitis. This clonotype turned up a few times. Its antigen is unidentified. Trimming removed 0 bases from V and 3 bases from J, with 14 bases in between. The length of the CDR3 is 16 residues. The germline gives CDR1 MNHEY, CDR2 SVGAGI. Overall study findings and caveats: Disease-associated clonotypes exhibited CD8+ identity and were relatively infrequent in peripheral blood. Several of the motif variants were reported before in synovial fluid and blood from reactive arthritis. Characteristic, it appeared, of ankylosing spondylitis blood was a TCR beta motif of several highly homologous variants.

TCRdb passed the 5' RACE reads through MiXCR, listing each CDR3 protein once. The data contain approximately 200,000 distinct CDR3 sequences, about 13% of them singletons. The sequenced sample was blood, either unsorted or a sorted T cell fraction (not recorded which). This clonotype was obtained from a male donor with ankylosing spondylitis or in good health (not recorded which). J is TRBJ1-1 and V is TRBV6-5; D gene ambiguous. CDR3 residues: CASSYSRLALDTEAFF. CDR3 nucleotides: TGTGCCAGCAGTTACTCGAGGTTAGCGCTGGACACTGAAGCTTTCTTT.